This T cell receptor beta chain was sequenced for a study of T-cell reconstitution after alpha-beta-depleted transplantation in children. Unique molecular identifiers were incorporated during preparation of the TCRbeta library. TCRdb ran MiXCR on the PCR reads and lists one entry per CDR3 protein. The sample consists of some 600,000 distinct CDR3 sequences, over 10% of them appearing once. Study results and caveats: After transplant, high TCRbeta diversity at day 60 in some patients arose from surviving recipient T cells and thymic progenitors. By about two months after transplant, alpha-beta T cells reportedly arose from several hundred graft clones that had expanded. Newly produced T cells mostly provided counts and TCRbeta diversity after one year, as hyperexpanded clones declined.

The CDR3 has 14 amino acids. V was cut by 6 bases and J by 7 bases, with 18 bases left in between. Germline values: CDR1 SGHTA, CDR2 FQGNSA. With respect to this clonotype: No antigen is known for it.

V and J are TRBV7-2 and TRBJ2-5, with D perhaps given as TRBD1 or TRBD2 (6 bases each). The sequence was obtained from a male patient younger than 18 who had a stem cell transplant for acute myeloid leukemia, so the T cells may come from the graft donor. The sequenced sample was PBMCs, mostly from graft donor cells, obtained 360 days after TCRalphabeta/CD19-depleted stem cell transplant. The CDR3 DNA reads as TGTGCCAGCAGACTCGACCGGGGGCTTAGGACCCAGTACTTC. Protein: CASRLDRGLRTQYF.